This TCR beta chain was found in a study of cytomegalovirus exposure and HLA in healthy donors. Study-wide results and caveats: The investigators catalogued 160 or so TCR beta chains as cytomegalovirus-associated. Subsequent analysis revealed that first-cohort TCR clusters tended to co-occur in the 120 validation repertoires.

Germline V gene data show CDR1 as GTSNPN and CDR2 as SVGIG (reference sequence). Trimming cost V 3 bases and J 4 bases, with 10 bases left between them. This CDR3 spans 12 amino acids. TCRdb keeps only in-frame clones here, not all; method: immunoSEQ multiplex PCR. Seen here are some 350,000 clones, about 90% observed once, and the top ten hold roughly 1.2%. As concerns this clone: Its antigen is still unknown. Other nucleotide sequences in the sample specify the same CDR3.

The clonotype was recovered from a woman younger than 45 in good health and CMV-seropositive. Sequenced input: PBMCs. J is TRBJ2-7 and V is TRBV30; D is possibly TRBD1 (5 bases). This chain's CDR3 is CAWRDNSYEQYF. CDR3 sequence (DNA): TGTGCCTGGAGGGACAACTCTTACGAGCAGTACTTC. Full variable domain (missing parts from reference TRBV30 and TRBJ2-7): SQTIHQWPATLVQPVGSPLSLECTVEGTSNPNLYWYRQAAGRGLQLLFYSVGIGQISSEVPQNLSASRPQDRQFILSSKKLLLSDSGFYLCAWRDNSYEQYFGPGTRLTVT.